Below, 18 T cell receptor beta chains from the same sample are listed, as sequenced in a study of CD8 T cells in ankylosing spondylitis. Each CDR3 protein is one row after TCRdb ran MiXCR on the 5' RACE reads. The top ten hold 6% to 8% of the sample, which has a few hundred thousand distinct CDR3 sequences, approximately 11% seen once. The material sequenced was blood, either unsorted or a sorted T cell fraction (not recorded which). The receptor source for this set is a male donor with ankylosing spondylitis or in good health (not recorded which).

This clonotype turned up a few times. The CDR3 sequence: CASAPGLAVRDTQYF. CDR3 nucleotide sequence: TGTGCCAGCGCTCCGGGACTAGCGGTCCGTGATACGCAGTATTTT. The rearrangement joins TRBV12-3 or TRBV12-4 to TRBJ2-3, with 11 bases lining up with TRBD2. After removal of 8 bases from V and 6 bases from J, the junction contained 10 bases not matched to a gene. The CDR3 length is 15 residues.

The rearrangement uses TRBV24-1 and TRBJ2-5, with 8 positions matching TRBD1. There are 17 residues in the CDR3. The germline gives CDR1 KGHDR, CDR2 SFDVKD. The V and J ends lost 0 bases and 4 bases, in that order; junction bases with no gene match: 9. This CDR3 reads CATSDLDTPQGAETQYF. CDR3 sequence (DNA): TGTGCCACCAGTGATTTGGATACCCCTCAGGGGGCAGAGACCCAGTACTTC.

V and J are TRBV12-3 or TRBV12-4 and TRBJ2-7, with 8 bases fitting TRBD1. The CDR3 runs to 15 residues. V shed 1 base and J 4 bases; nucleotides not matched to a gene: 6. Here the CDR3 reads CASSLVQGALYEQYF. CDR3 DNA sequence: TGTGCCAGCAGTTTAGTTCAGGGGGCGCTTTACGAGCAGTACTTC.

The rearrangement uses TRBV28 and TRBJ2-1; a weak D match, TRBD1 (6 bases). Per the germline V gene, CDR1 is MDHEN and CDR2 is SYDVKM. V lost 3 bases to trimming and J lost 9 bases, with 12 bases between them. CDR3 length: 13 residues. The CDR3 sequence: CASSLTGEAEQFF. In DNA form, the CDR3 reads TGTGCCAGCAGTTTGACAGGAGAGGCTGAGCAGTTCTTC.

V gene TRBV20-1 combines with J gene TRBJ1-5, with D unresolved. Germline V gene sequence: CDR1 DFQATT, CDR2 SNEGSKA (reference sequence). The V and J ends lost 7 bases and 3 bases respectively, with 25 bases between them. This CDR3 has 17 amino acids. CDR3 bases: TGCAGTGTCCTCTCTGGGCTGGACGGACGATACAATCAGCCCCAGCATTTT. Encoded protein: CSVLSGLDGRYNQPQHF.

This clonotype was picked up many times. The J gene is TRBJ2-7, the V gene TRBV20-1; 9 nucleotides match TRBD1. The V gene's germline CDR1 is DFQATT and CDR2 SNEGSKA (reference sequence). CDR3 length equals 13 residues. V gave up 7 bases and J gave up 3 bases; unmatched junction bases: 7. CDR3 nucleotides: TGCAGTGGGGAGCCGGGACAGGGCTACGAGCAGTACTTC. The encoded protein is CSGEPGQGYEQYF.

This clonotype was seen repeatedly, ten times or more. This rearrangement joins TRBV10-3 to TRBJ2-5; 7 bases fit TRBD2. Germline values: CDR1 ENHRY, CDR2 SYGVKD. This CDR3 spans 15 amino acids. With 3 bases clipped from V and 2 bases from J, the junction kept 6 bases outside the gene matches. CDR3 in DNA: TGTGCCATCAGTGACCCGGGGGGACTACAAGAGACCCAGTACTTC. Translation: CAISDPGGLQETQYF.

This chain links TRBV7-2 with TRBJ2-4; D might be TRBD1 (6 bases). The V gene lost 3 bases and the J gene lost 8 bases, with 20 bases spanning the gap. There are 16 residues in the CDR3. CDR1 SGHTA and CDR2 FQGNSA come from the germline V gene. The DNA of the CDR3 is TGTGCCAGCAGCTTGCAGGGGACGGGAAAATGGGACATTCAGTACTTC. Its translation is CASSLQGTGKWDIQYF.

This clonotype came up a few times. This chain uses TRBV11-1 with TRBJ1-5, with 10 nucleotides matching TRBD1. The CDR3 contains 19 residues. The germline V gene has CDR1 SGHAT and CDR2 FQDESV (reference sequence). Trimming removed 1 base from V and 3 bases from J; junction bases left unmatched: 12. The CDR3: CASSLVPGQGLGDNQPQHF. The CDR3 nucleotides read TGTGCCAGCAGCTTAGTCCCGGGACAGGGGTTAGGGGACAATCAGCCCCAGCATTTT.

The table lists this clonotype with many counts. J is TRBJ1-2 and V is TRBV4-1; D is uncertain. This CDR3 spans 15 amino acids. V dropped 1 base and J dropped 0 bases, with 9 bases sitting between them. Germline loops: CDR1 MGHRA, CDR2 YSYEKL. CDR3 region: CASSQAAKANYGYTF. The DNA for the CDR3 is TGCGCCAGCAGCCAAGCTGCGAAGGCTAACTATGGCTACACCTTC.

The gene calls are TRBV7-8 and TRBJ2-3, with TRBD2 identical over 7 bases. Germline assignment: CDR1 SGHVS and CDR2 FQNEAQ. The CDR3 loop spans 13 amino acids. V trimming: 7 bases; J trimming: 6 bases; junction bases outside the gene matches: 7. This CDR3 reads CASTFLGGDTQYF. CDR3 coding DNA: TGTGCCAGCACCTTCCTGGGGGGGGATACGCAGTATTTT.

This clonotype was found a few times. The chain carries TRBV6-5 and TRBJ2-7; 10 positions match TRBD1. The CDR3 totals 19 residues. Looked up from germline, CDR1 is MNHEY and CDR2 is SVGAGI. V shed 0 bases, J shed 0 bases, and the junction held 11 bases outside the gene matches. The CDR3 nucleotides read TGTGCCAGCAGTTACTCAAGAATCGGACAGGGGGATAACTCCTACGAGCAGTACTTC. It translates to CASSYSRIGQGDNSYEQYF.

This clonotype was picked up many times. The V call is TRBV4-1, the J call TRBJ2-7, with TRBD2 matching 9 bases. V shed 4 bases, J shed 4 bases, and the junction held 11 bases outside the gene matches. Germline lookup yields CDR1 MGHRA and CDR2 YSYEKL. The CDR3 is 16 residues long. CDR3 amino acids: CASSPGLARGGYEQYF. In DNA, the CDR3 is TGCGCCAGCAGCCCCGGACTAGCGCGGGGGGGGTACGAGCAGTACTTC.

This clonotype was detected once. This CDR3 is missing its conserved last phenylalanine or tryptophan, likely due to a read error. This CDR3 reads CAISLTQEDYGYTI. CDR3 DNA sequence: TGTGCCATCAGCTTGACGCAGGAGGACTATGGTTACACCATC. This sequence joins TRBV10-3 and TRBJ1-2, with D hard to call. The germline gives CDR1 ENHRY, CDR2 SYGVKD. The CDR3 spans 14 residues.

The gene calls are TRBV25-1 and TRBJ2-3, with a weak D call TRBD2 (6 bases). The ends were cut back, 3 bases at V and 3 bases at J, with 10 bases in the middle. Germline V gives CDR1 MGHDK, CDR2 SYGVNS. The CDR3 length is 14 residues. The CDR3 coding sequence is TGTGCCAGCAGTGAGAGACTAGGAACAGATACGCAGTATTTT. Amino acid sequence: CASSERLGTDTQYF.

This clonotype appeared many times. The chain carries TRBV6-1 and TRBJ1-1, with D perhaps TRBD1 (6 bases). This CDR3 contains 16 residues. Germline V lookup: CDR1 MNHNS, CDR2 SASEGT. V was clipped by 6 bases and J by 0 bases, with 17 bases between them. CDR3 sequence (DNA): TGTGCCAGCAGGGCCCCAGGCAGGGACATGAACACTGAAGCTTTCTTT. Translating it yields CASRAPGRDMNTEAFF.

Many counts were recorded for this clonotype. This chain connects TRBV20-1 to TRBJ2-6, with D perhaps matching TRBD2 (5 bases). Between the trimmed V and J ends, which lost 6 bases and 1 base, there was a span of 13 bases. The germline gives CDR1 DFQATT, CDR2 SNEGSKA (reference sequence). CDR3 length: 15 amino acids. CDR3 nucleotide sequence: TGCAGTGCCCCGAGCCGGGGATCTGGGGCCAACGTCCTGACTTTC. Translation: CSAPSRGSGANVLTF.

This clonotype occurred many times. This CDR3 reads CASSPLTGGAGIYGYTF. CDR3 bases: TGTGCCAGCAGCCCCCTAACAGGGGGCGCTGGGATCTATGGCTACACCTTC. The chain couples TRBV3-1 to TRBJ1-2; 9 positions match TRBD1. Germline loops: CDR1 LGHDT, CDR2 YNNKEL (reference sequence). This CDR3 has 17 amino acids. J was trimmed by 4 bases and V by 4 bases; bases with no gene match: 13. The variable domain in full, with the rest retrieved from reference TRBV3-1 and TRBJ1-2, is DTAVSQTPKYLVTQMGNDKSIKCEQNLGHDTMYWYKQDSKKFLKIMFSYNNKELIINETVPNRFSPKSPDKAHLNLHINSLELGDSAVYFCASSPLTGGAGIYGYTFGSGTRLTVV.